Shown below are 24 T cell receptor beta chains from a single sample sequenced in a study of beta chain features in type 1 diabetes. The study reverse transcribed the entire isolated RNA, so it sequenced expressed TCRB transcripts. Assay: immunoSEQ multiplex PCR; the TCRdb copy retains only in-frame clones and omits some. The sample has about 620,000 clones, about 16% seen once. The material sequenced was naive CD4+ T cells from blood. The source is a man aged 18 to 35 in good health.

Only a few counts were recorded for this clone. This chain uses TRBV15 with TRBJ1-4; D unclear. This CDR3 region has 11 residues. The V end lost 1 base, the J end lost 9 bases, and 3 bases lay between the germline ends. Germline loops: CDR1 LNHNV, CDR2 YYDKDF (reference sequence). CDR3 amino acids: CATSRVQKLFF. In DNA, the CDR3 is TGTGCCACCAGCAGAGTACAAAAACTGTTTTTT. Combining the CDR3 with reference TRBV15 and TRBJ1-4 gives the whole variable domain DAMVIQNPRYQVTQFGKPVTLSCSQTLNHNVMYWYQQKSSQAPKLLFHYYDKDFNNEADTPDNFQSRRPNTSFCFLDIRSPGLGDTAMYLCATSRVQKLFFGSGTQLSVL.

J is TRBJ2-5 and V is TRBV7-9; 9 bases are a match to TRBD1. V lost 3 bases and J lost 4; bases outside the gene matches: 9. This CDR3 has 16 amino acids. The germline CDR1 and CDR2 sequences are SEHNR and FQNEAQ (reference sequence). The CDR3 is CASSFPGQGSRETQYF. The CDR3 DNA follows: TGTGCCAGCAGCTTCCCGGGACAGGGAAGTCGAGAGACCCAGTACTTC.

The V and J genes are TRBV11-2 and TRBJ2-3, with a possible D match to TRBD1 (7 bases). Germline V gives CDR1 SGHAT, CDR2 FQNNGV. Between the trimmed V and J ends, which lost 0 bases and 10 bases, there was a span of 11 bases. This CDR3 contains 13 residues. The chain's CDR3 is CASSLDRGTAQYF. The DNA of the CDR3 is TGTGCCAGCAGCTTAGATCGGGGGACAGCGCAGTATTTT.

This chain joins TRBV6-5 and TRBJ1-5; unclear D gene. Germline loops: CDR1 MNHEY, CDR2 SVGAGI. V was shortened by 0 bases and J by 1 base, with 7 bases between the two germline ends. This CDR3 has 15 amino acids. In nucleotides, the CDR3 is TGTGCCAGCAGTTACTCGATCTCAAGCAATCAGCCCCAGCATTTT. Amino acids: CASSYSISSNQPQHF.

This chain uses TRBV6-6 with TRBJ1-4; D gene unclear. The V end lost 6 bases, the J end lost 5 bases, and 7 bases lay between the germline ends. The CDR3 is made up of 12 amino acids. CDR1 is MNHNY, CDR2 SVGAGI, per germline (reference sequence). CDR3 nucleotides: TGTGCCAGCAGCTACCAAAATGAAAAACTGTTTTTT. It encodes CASSYQNEKLFF.

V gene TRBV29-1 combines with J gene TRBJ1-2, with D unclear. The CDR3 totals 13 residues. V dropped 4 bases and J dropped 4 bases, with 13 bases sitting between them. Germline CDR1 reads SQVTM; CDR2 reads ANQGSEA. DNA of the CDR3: TGCAGCGTTGTTCCAGCGATAACCTATGGCTACACCTTC. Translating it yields CSVVPAITYGYTF.

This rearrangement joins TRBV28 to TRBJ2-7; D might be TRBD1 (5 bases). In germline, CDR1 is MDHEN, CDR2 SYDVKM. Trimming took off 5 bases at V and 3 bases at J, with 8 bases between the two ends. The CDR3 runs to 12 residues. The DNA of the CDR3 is TGTGCCAGCAGTCAGACAGTCTACGAGCAGTACTTC. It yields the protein CASSQTVYEQYF.

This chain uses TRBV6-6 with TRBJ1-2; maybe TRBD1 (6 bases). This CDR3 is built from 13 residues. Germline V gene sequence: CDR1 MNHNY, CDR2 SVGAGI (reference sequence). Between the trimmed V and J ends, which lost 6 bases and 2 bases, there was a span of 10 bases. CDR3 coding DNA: TGTGCCAGCAGGGATACAGGGAACTATGGCTACACCTTC. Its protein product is CASRDTGNYGYTF.

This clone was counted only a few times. The CDR3 is CASSFGAGGPTYEQYF. Here the CDR3 DNA reads TGCGCCAGCAGCTTTGGGGCGGGAGGACCCACCTACGAGCAGTACTTC. V is TRBV5-1 and J is TRBJ2-7; TRBD2 matches at 8 bases. The germline gives CDR1 SGHRS, CDR2 YFSETQ. The CDR3 length is 16 residues. The V gene end was trimmed by 2 bases and the J gene end by 2 bases; junction bases not matched to a gene: 9. The complete variable domain, with remaining parts taken from reference TRBV5-1 and TRBJ2-7, reads KAGVTQTPRYLIKTRGQQVTLSCSPISGHRSVSWYQQTPGQGLQFLFEYFSETQRNKGNFPGRFSGRQFSNSRSEMNVSTLELGDSALYLCASSFGAGGPTYEQYFGPGTRLTVT.

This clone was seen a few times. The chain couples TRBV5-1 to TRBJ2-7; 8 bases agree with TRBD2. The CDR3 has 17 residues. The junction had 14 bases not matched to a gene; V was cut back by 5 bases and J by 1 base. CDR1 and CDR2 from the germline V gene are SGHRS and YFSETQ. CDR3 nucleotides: TGCGCCAGCAGGTGGACTAGCACCAACGCAGGGTCCTACGAGCAGTACTTC. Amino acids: CASRWTSTNAGSYEQYF.

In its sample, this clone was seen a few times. The CDR3 nucleotides are TGCGCCAGCAGCTCGACAGGGACCAACTATGGCTACACCTTC. This translates into CASSSTGTNYGYTF. The rearrangement links TRBV5-1 to TRBJ1-2; TRBD1 matches 7 bases. This CDR3 contains 14 residues. V shed 3 bases and J 2 bases; nucleotides not matched to a gene: 4. Germline V lookup: CDR1 SGHRS, CDR2 YFSETQ.

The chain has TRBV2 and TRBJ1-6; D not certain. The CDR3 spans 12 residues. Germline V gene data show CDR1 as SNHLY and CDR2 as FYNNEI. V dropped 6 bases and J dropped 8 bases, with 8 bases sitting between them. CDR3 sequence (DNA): TGTGCCAGCAGGAGGGTGGATTCACCCCTCCACTTT. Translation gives CASRRVDSPLHF.

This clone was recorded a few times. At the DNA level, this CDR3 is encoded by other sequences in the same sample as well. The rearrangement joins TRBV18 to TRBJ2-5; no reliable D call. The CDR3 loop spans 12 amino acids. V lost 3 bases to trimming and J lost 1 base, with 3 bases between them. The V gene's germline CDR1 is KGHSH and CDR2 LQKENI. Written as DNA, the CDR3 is TGTGCCAGCTCACCCGGCCAAGAGACCCAGTACTTC. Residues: CASSPGQETQYF. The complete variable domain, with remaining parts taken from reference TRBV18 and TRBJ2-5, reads NAGVMQNPRHLVRRRGQEARLRCSPMKGHSHVYWYRQLPEEGLKFMVYLQKENIIDESGMPKERFSAEFPKEGPSILRIQQVVRGDSAAYFCASSPGQETQYFGPGTRLLVL.

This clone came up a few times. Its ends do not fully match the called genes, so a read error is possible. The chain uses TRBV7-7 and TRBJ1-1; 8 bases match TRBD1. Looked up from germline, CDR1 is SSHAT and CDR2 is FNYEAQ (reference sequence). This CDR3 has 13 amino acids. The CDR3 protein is CASSHDRGTEAFF. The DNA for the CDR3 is TGTGCTAGCAGCCATGACAGGGGCACTGAAGCTTTCTTT.

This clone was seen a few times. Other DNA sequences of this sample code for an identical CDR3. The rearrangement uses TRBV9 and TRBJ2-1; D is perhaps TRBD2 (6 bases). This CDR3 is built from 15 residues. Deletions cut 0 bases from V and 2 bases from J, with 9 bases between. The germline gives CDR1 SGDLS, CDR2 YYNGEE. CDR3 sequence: CASSVGAGTYNEQFF. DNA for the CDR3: TGTGCCAGCAGCGTAGGTGCGGGAACCTACAATGAGCAGTTCTTC. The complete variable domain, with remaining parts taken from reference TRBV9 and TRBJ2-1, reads DSGVTQTPKHLITATGQRVTLRCSPRSGDLSVYWYQQSLDQGLQFLIQYYNGEERAKGNILERFSAQQFPDLHSELNLSSLELGDSALYFCASSVGAGTYNEQFFGPGTRLTVL.

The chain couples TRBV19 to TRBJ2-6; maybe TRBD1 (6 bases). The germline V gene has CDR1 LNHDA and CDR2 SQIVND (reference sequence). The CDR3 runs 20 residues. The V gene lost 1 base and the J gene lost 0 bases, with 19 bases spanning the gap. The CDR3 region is CASSIGPLRGRSSGANVLTF. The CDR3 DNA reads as TGTGCCAGTAGTATAGGGCCCCTCAGGGGACGCAGCTCTGGGGCCAACGTCCTGACTTTC.

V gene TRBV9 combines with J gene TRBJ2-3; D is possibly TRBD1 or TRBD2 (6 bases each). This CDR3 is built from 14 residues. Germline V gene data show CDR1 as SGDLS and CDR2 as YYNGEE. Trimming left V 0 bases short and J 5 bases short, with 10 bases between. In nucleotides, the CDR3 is TGTGCCAGCAGCGTAGGAGGGGGGAGAGATACGCAGTATTTT. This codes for CASSVGGGRDTQYF.

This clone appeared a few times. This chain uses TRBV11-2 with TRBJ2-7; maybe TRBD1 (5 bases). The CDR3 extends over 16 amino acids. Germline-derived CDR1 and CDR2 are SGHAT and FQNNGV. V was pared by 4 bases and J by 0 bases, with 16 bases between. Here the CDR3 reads CASSYPYRSRSYEQYF. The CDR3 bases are TGTGCCAGCAGCTACCCATACAGGTCCCGCTCCTACGAGCAGTACTTC.

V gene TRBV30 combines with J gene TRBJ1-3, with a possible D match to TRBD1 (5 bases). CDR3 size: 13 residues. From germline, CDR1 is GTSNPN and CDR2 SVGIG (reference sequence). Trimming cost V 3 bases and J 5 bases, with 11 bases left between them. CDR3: CAWSRDLRNTIYF. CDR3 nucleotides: TGTGCCTGGAGCCGGGACCTCAGAAACACCATATATTTT. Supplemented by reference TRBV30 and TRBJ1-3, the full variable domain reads SQTIHQWPATLVQPVGSPLSLECTVEGTSNPNLYWYRQAAGRGLQLLFYSVGIGQISSEVPQNLSASRPQDRQFILSSKKLLLSDSGFYLCAWSRDLRNTIYFGEGSWLTVV.

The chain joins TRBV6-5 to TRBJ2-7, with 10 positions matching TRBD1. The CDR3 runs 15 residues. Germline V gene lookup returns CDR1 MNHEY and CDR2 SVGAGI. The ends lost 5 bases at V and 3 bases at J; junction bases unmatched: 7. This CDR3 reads CASSKTGTGDYEQYF. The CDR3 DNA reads TGTGCCAGCAGTAAAACCGGGACAGGGGACTACGAGCAGTACTTC.

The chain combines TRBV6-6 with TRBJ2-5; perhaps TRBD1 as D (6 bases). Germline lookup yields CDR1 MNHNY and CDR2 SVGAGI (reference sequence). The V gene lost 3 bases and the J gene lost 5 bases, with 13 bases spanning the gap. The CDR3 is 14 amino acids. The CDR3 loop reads CASSYWGRVETQYF. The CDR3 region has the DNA TGTGCCAGCAGTTATTGGGGGCGCGTCGAGACCCAGTACTTC.

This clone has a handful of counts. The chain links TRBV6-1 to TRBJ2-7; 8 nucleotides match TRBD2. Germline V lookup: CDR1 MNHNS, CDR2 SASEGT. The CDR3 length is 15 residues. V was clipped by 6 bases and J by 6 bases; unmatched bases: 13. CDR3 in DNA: TGTGCCAGCAGAACCACTAGCGGCAAAGGTCTCGAGCAGTACTTC. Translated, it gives CASRTTSGKGLEQYF.

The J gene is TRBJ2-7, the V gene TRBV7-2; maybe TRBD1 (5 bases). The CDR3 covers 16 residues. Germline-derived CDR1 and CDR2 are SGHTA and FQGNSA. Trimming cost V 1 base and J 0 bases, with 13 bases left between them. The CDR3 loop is CASSLGSGISSYEQYF. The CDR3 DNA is TGTGCCAGCAGCTTAGGGTCAGGGATAAGCTCCTACGAGCAGTACTTC.

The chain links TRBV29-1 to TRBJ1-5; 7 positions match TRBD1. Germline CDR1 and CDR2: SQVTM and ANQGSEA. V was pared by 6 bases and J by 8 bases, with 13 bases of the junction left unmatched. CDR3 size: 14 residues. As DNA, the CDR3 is TGCAGCGTCGCGAAAGGGACAGCATGGGAGCCCCAGCATTTT. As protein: CSVAKGTAWEPQHF.